This is a list of T cell receptor beta chains from one sample in a study of cytomegalovirus exposure and HLA in healthy donors. The repertoire was sequenced with immunoSEQ multiplex PCR; TCRdb's copy has only in-frame clones and lacks some. This table holds some 100,000 clones, roughly 83% found once. The sample was PBMCs. The receptors here all came from a man aged 18 to 35 in good health and CMV-seronegative. The CDR3 runs from the conserved cysteine through the conserved F or W. The D gene is left open where the match is weak. Size values are once, few and many counts, or a class for expanded clones, and some rows have none.

j_call	d_call	clone_size	v_call	cdr3_nt	cdr3_aa
TRBJ1-2	.	.	TRBV18	TGTGCCAGCTCACCACTCCAGGAGGGGAACTATGGCTACACCTTC	CASSPLQEGNYGYTF
TRBJ2-3	TRBD1	.	TRBV6-6	TGTGCCAGCAGTGGAGACAGGGGGGGAGGCACAGATACGCAGTATTTT	CASSGDRGGGTDTQYF
TRBJ2-5	.	.	TRBV2	TGTGCCAGCAGTCCCGGACAGATCCAAGAGACCCAGTACTTC	CASSPGQIQETQYF
TRBJ2-1	TRBD2	.	TRBV9	TGTGCCAGCAGCCCATATCGCGGGAGCCGGTCCTACAATGAGCAGTTCTTC	CASSPYRGSRSYNEQFF
TRBJ1-5	.	.	TRBV6-5	TGTGCCAGCAGTTATCGAAGCGTCAATCAGCCCCAGCATTTT	CASSYRSVNQPQHF
TRBJ1-1	TRBD1	.	TRBV9	TGTGCCAGCAGCTTAACAGGGGGCATAGAGATGAACACTGAAGCTTTCTTT	CASSLTGGIEMNTEAFF
TRBJ2-6	.	.	TRBV4-2	TGTGCCAGCAGCCAAGGTAGCTCTGGGGCCAACGTCCTGACTTTC	CASSQGSSGANVLTF
TRBJ2-1	.	.	TRBV9	TGTGCCAGCAGCGTAGTGTCGGGTGGTGGTGAGCAGTTCTTC	CASSVVSGGGEQFF
TRBJ1-6	.	.	TRBV19	TGTGCCAGTAGTACCCAGCGACCGAGATATAATTCACCCCTCCACTTT	CASSTQRPRYNSPLHF
TRBJ1-1	TRBD1	.	TRBV30	TGTGCCTGGACCCAGGGGGCGAACACTGAAGCTTTCTTT	CAWTQGANTEAFF
TRBJ1-1	TRBD1	.	TRBV19	TGTGCCAGTAGTATAGGTAGACAGGGGACTGAAGCTTTCTTT	CASSIGRQGTEAFF
TRBJ1-6	TRBD1	.	TRBV6-4	TGTGCCAGCCGAGGACAGGGTATCGCTTCACCCCTCCACTTT	CASRGQGIASPLHF
TRBJ1-5	TRBD1	.	TRBV6-6	TGTGCCAGCAGTTACAGGACAGGGGGTAGGAATCAGCCCCAGCATTTT	CASSYRTGGRNQPQHF
TRBJ2-1	.	.	TRBV18	TGTGCCAGCTCAGACATACGGAATGAGCAGTTCTTC	CASSDIRNEQFF
TRBJ1-2	.	.	TRBV2	TGTGCCAGCAGGGACCGGGACACCCTCTTC	CASRDRDTLF
TRBJ2-7	.	.	TRBV5-4	TGTGCCAGCAGCTCGGACAGTTCCTACGAGCAGTACTTC	CASSSDSSYEQYF
TRBJ1-1	.	.	TRBV5-5	TGTGCCAGCAGCCCCTCGGCAAGGGGCCCTAACACTGAAGCTTTCTTT	CASSPSARGPNTEAFF
TRBJ2-2	.	.	TRBV5-1	TGCGCCAGCAGCCCCCAGGGTGGTGACGGGGAGCTGTTTTTT	CASSPQGGDGELFF
TRBJ2-4	TRBD2	.	TRBV4-1	TGCGCCAGCAGCCATCTAGCGGGAGAGCTAATAGCCAAAAACATTCAGTACTTC	CASSHLAGELIAKNIQYF
TRBJ1-4	.	.	TRBV5-4	TGTGCCAGCAGCCAACCCGGTCGGGGTGAAAAACTGTTTTTT	CASSQPGRGEKLFF
TRBJ1-1	.	.	TRBV30	TGTGCCTGGAGTGTATATAGGAGGAGAGAAGCTTTCTTT	CAWSVYRRREAFF
TRBJ2-1	.	.	TRBV5-1	TGCGCCAGCAGCTTGGAACTAGCTGGCTACAATGAGCAGTTCTTC	CASSLELAGYNEQFF
TRBJ2-7	.	.	TRBV4-1	TGCGCCAGCAGCCAAGGGCAGGGTGACGAGCAGTACTTC	CASSQGQGDEQYF
TRBJ1-6	TRBD1	few	TRBV7-2	TGTGCCAGCAGCTCAACCTCGGGACAGGGTAATTCACCCCTCCACTTT	CASSSTSGQGNSPLHF
TRBJ1-5	.	.	TRBV28	TGTGCCAGCAGTTCGGTATCACAGGGTATGATCAATCAGCCCCAGCATTTT	CASSSVSQGMINQPQHF
TRBJ1-5	.	once	TRBV18	TGTGCCAGCTCACCACCATCCCGGGGGGCCAATCAGCCCCAGCATTTT	CASSPPSRGANQPQHF
TRBJ1-1	TRBD1	.	TRBV18	TGTGCCAGCTCACCCACAGGGGAGAACACTGAAGCTTTCTTT	CASSPTGENTEAFF
TRBJ1-1	.	.	TRBV7-6	TGTGCCAGCAGCTTAGAATCAAGGGGCGTCGGCACTGAAGCTTTCTTT	CASSLESRGVGTEAFF
TRBJ1-2	.	.	TRBV27	TGTGCCAGCAGTTTATACCTCTCCCCGGAGGGTGGCTACACCTTC	CASSLYLSPEGGYTF
TRBJ2-7	.	.	TRBV6-5	TGTGCCAGCAGCCCTGGGACACCCTCCTACGAGCAGTACTTC	CASSPGTPSYEQYF
TRBJ2-7	.	.	TRBV5-1	TGCGCCAGCAGCTTAACAGAAATATCCTACGAGCAGTACTTC	CASSLTEISYEQYF
TRBJ1-1	TRBD1	.	TRBV2	TGTGCCAGCCTCCAGGACAGGGGGGAAGCTTTCTTT	CASLQDRGEAFF
TRBJ1-6	.	.	TRBV7-8	TGTGCCAGCAGCTCGAGAGATCCTCCTGGGAGGTCACCCCTCCACTTT	CASSSRDPPGRSPLHF
TRBJ1-6	TRBD1	few	TRBV27	TGTGCCAGCAGTCTAACAGGGGGCTCCGGCAATTCACCCCTCCACTTT	CASSLTGGSGNSPLHF
TRBJ1-2	.	.	TRBV27	TGTGCCAGCAGTAACTACCGGGACACAGCTAACTATGGCTACACCTTC	CASSNYRDTANYGYTF
TRBJ2-1	TRBD2	.	TRBV14	TGTGCCAGCAGCCTTCCATTGAGCGGGAGGGTCGACAATGAGCAGTTCTTC	CASSLPLSGRVDNEQFF